These 30 T cell receptor beta chains were sequenced from one sample in a study of CD4 T cells in relation to SARS-CoV-2 and coronaviruses. Their antigens remain unidentified. Libraries were prepared by immunoSEQ multiplex PCR; TCRdb keeps only in-frame clonotypes and omits some of them. The repertoire holds about 47,000 clones, over 75% seen once, with over 1.1% in the top ten. Sequenced input: naive CD4+ T cells from PBMCs, cultured in vitro. Documented subset: naive CD4+ T cells isolated by negative enrichment. The receptors originated from an adult with COVID-19.

CDR3 DNA: TGTGCCAGCAGCCCGGTCTCAGGGAGGACCGGGGAGCTGTTTTTT. As protein: CASSPVSGRTGELFF. This sequence joins TRBV7-2 and TRBJ2-2, with a tentative D call TRBD2 (6 bases). The germline V gene has CDR1 SGHTA and CDR2 FQGNSA. The CDR3 spans 15 residues. V lost 5 bases and J lost 5, with 15 bases in between.

This clone has more than one count but fewer than ten. Since no conserved phenylalanine or tryptophan closes the CDR3, a read error is the likely cause. The limits of the CDR3 on the DNA are not certain, so only TCRdb's listed CDR3 is given. The V gene is TRBV30, the J gene TRBJ2-7; whether TRBD1, the table's D call, matches the DNA was not checked. The CDR3 has 12 amino acids, counting both end residues. The V gene's germline CDR1 is GTSNPN and CDR2 SVGIG (reference sequence). CDR3 residues: CAWSVRSGPTLP.

Concerning this clone itself: The junction and the germline gene differ at one end; a read error may be behind it. This sequence joins TRBV7-7 and TRBJ2-2; D possibly corresponds to TRBD1 (5 bases). There are 13 residues in the CDR3. Germline assignment: CDR1 SSHAT and CDR2 FNYEAQ (reference sequence). Here the CDR3 DNA reads TGTGCTAGCAGCCAAGGGGTGACCGGGGAGCTGTTTTTT. Protein sequence: CASSQGVTGELFF.

The J gene is TRBJ2-5, the V gene TRBV12-3 or TRBV12-4, with a possible D match to TRBD2 (5 bases). The length of the CDR3 is 13 residues. Deletions cut 1 base from V and 4 bases from J, with 7 bases between. CDR3 in DNA: TGTGCCAGCAGTTTAGAAGGAGGAGAGACCCAGTACTTC. Encoded protein: CASSLEGGETQYF.

This clone has only a few counts. V and J are TRBV2 and TRBJ1-6; D ambiguous. The V gene's germline CDR1 is SNHLY and CDR2 FYNNEI. The CDR3 runs 12 residues. Trimming took 7 bases from V and 10 from J, leaving 11 bases between them. Here the CDR3 DNA reads TGTGCCAGCACTGGGGTGAGGTCACCCCTCCACTTT. Protein sequence: CASTGVRSPLHF.

CDR3 loop: CASSQGGLHGAGELFF. In nucleotides, the CDR3 is TGCGCCAGCAGCCAAGGGGGACTTCATGGGGCCGGGGAGCTGTTTTTT. This chain uses TRBV4-1 with TRBJ2-2; weak D call: TRBD2 (6 bases). Per germline, CDR1 MGHRA and CDR2 YSYEKL. V was trimmed by 1 base and J by 6 bases, leaving 15 bases between them. The CDR3 length is 16 residues.

The CDR3 is CAWSPWVDTGELFF. CDR3 in DNA: TGTGCCTGGAGTCCTTGGGTCGACACCGGGGAGCTGTTTTTT. This chain uses TRBV30 with TRBJ2-2; D is undetermined. Trimming cost V 2 bases and J 3 bases, with 10 bases left between them. The CDR3 covers 14 residues. The germline V gene has CDR1 GTSNPN and CDR2 SVGIG (reference sequence).

This clone was recorded once. The chain carries TRBV5-5 and TRBJ2-2; a possible D gene is TRBD1 (5 bases). Germline loops: CDR1 SGHKS, CDR2 YYEKEE (reference sequence). The V end lost 2 bases, the J end lost 8 bases, and 13 bases lay between the germline ends. This CDR3 has 14 amino acids. The DNA for the CDR3 is TGTGCCAGCAGCTTAGACATGAAGGGGGGGGAGCTGTTTTTT. Amino acid sequence: CASSLDMKGGELFF. Full variable domain (outside the CDR3, taken from reference TRBV5-5 and TRBJ2-2): DAGVTQSPTHLIKTRGQQVTLRCSPISGHKSVSWYQQVLGQGPQFIFQYYEKEERGRGNFPDRFSARQFPNYSSELNVNALLLGDSALYLCASSLDMKGGELFFGEGSRLTVL.

This clone was detected only once. The chain uses TRBV21-1 and TRBJ2-7; the D call in the table, TRBD2, was not verified against the DNA. TRBV21-1 is marked as a pseudogene. The CDR3 totals 17 residues. CDR3 region: CASSKERWREGLYEQYF. The DNA of the CDR3 is TGTGCCAGCAGCAAAGAGAGATGGCGGGAGGGCCTCTACGAGCAGTACTTC.

The chain carries TRBV9 and TRBJ2-2; D uncertain. The V and J ends lost 1 base and 1 base respectively, with 8 bases between them. Germline lookup yields CDR1 SGDLS and CDR2 YYNGEE. CDR3 length: 15 amino acids. The CDR3 coding sequence is TGTGCCAGCAGCGTATTCAGCAGGAACACCGGGGAGCTGTTTTTT. It specifies CASSVFSRNTGELFF.

The chain links TRBV5-1 to TRBJ2-5, with 12 bases identical to TRBD2. V lost 0 bases to trimming and J lost 4 bases; unmatched junction nucleotides: 1. Germline V gives CDR1 SGHRS, CDR2 YFSETQ. The CDR3 extends over 15 amino acids. CDR3 in amino acids: CASSLELAGGETQYF. CDR3 sequence (DNA): TGCGCCAGCAGCTTGGAACTAGCGGGAGGAGAGACCCAGTACTTC.

CDR3: CASSERIRVRYTDTQYF. In DNA, the CDR3 is TGTGCCAGCAGCGAAAGAATTAGGGTACGGTACACAGATACGCAGTATTTT. V is TRBV11-2 and J is TRBJ2-3; D is ambiguous. The CDR3 is 17 residues long. V was pared by 5 bases and J by 2 bases, with 20 bases between. Germline V CDR1 and CDR2: SGHAT, FQNNGV.

This chain uses TRBV9 with TRBJ1-4, with 9 bases matching TRBD1. The CDR3 runs to 15 residues. V lost 4 bases to trimming and J lost 8 bases; unmatched junction nucleotides: 9. Germline V lookup: CDR1 SGDLS, CDR2 YYNGEE. CDR3 coding DNA: TGTGCCAGCAGCCGCTCGACAGGGGGACGCGAAAAACTGTTTTTT. Amino acids: CASSRSTGGREKLFF.

The rearrangement uses TRBV28 and TRBJ2-5; weak D call: TRBD2 (6 bases). Trimming stripped 5 bases from V and 6 bases from J, with 16 bases between. Germline V gives CDR1 MDHEN, CDR2 SYDVKM. The CDR3 runs to 14 residues. The CDR3 is CASSALRDLQTQYF. CDR3 DNA sequence: TGTGCCAGCAGTGCTTTGCGGGACCTCCAGACCCAGTACTTC.

V gene TRBV7-9 combines with J gene TRBJ2-7, with TRBD2 identical over 8 bases. The CDR3 sequence is 16 residues long. V gave up 5 bases and J gave up 2 bases; unmatched junction bases: 11. Germline CDR1 SEHNR, CDR2 FQNEAQ (reference sequence). The DNA of the CDR3 is TGTGCCAGCAGCGACCGAAGCGGGAGCGTTACCTACGAGCAGTACTTC. Translation: CASSDRSGSVTYEQYF.

The chain recombines TRBV6-4 with TRBJ2-7, with TRBD2 as a possible D gene (6 bases). Trimming took 0 bases from V and 0 from J, leaving 18 bases between them. The CDR3 consists of 18 residues. In germline, CDR1 is MRHNA, CDR2 SNTAGT. CDR3 loop: CASSDSKWASEHSYEQYF. In nucleotides, the CDR3 is TGTGCCAGCAGTGACTCAAAATGGGCTAGCGAGCACTCCTACGAGCAGTACTTC.

The chain couples TRBV29-1 to TRBJ1-3; TRBD1 might be the D (6 bases). Trimming took 2 bases from V and 4 from J, leaving 12 bases between them. This CDR3 has 14 residues. Germline V gene data show CDR1 as SQVTM and CDR2 as ANQGSEA. The CDR3 sequence: CSVEFPGGGNTIYF. The CDR3 DNA reads TGCAGCGTTGAATTTCCCGGGGGCGGAAACACCATATATTTT. The entire variable domain, with the rest obtained from reference TRBV29-1 and TRBJ1-3, is as follows: SAVISQKPSRDICQRGTSLTIQCQVDSQVTMMFWYRQQPGQSLTLIATANQGSEATYESGFVIDKFPISRPNLTFSTLTVSNMSPEDSSIYLCSVEFPGGGNTIYFGEGSWLTVV.

This chain joins TRBV28 and TRBJ2-7, with D possibly called TRBD1 or TRBD2 (6 bases each). The germline V gene encodes CDR1 MDHEN and CDR2 SYDVKM. The CDR3 consists of 15 residues. Trimming removed 4 bases from V and 0 bases from J, with 13 bases in between. CDR3 nucleotide sequence: TGTGCCAGCAGTTCGAGGGGGAGGAGCTCCTACGAGCAGTACTTC. This gives the protein CASSSRGRSSYEQYF.

The chain uses TRBV7-9 and TRBJ2-2; D might be TRBD2 (6 bases). CDR1 and CDR2 (germline): SEHNR, FQNEAQ (reference sequence). The V gene lost 1 base and the J gene lost 2 bases, with 11 bases spanning the gap. This CDR3 has 16 residues. CDR3 nucleotides: TGTGCCAGCAGCTTAGATGGCGGGACTAACACCGGGGAGCTGTTTTTT. This codes for CASSLDGGTNTGELFF.

This chain connects TRBV5-4 to TRBJ2-5; 12 positions match TRBD2. The V and J ends lost 5 bases and 5 bases, in that order; junction bases with no gene match: 10. The CDR3 is 16 residues long. CDR1 and CDR2 from the germline V gene are SGHNT and YYREEE (reference sequence). The CDR3, as DNA: TGTGCCAGCAGGCCTAGACTAGCGGGAGTCGGGGAGACCCAGTACTTC. Translating it yields CASRPRLAGVGETQYF.

V usage is TRBV3-1 (or the pseudogene TRBV3-2) and J usage is TRBJ1-2; D unclear. This CDR3 comprises 11 residues. Deletions cut 8 bases from V and 8 bases from J, with 12 bases between. The germline CDR1 and CDR2 sequences are LGHDT and YNNKEL (reference sequence). CDR3 sequence: CASGPREGYTF. CDR3 DNA: TGTGCCAGCGGACCACGGGAGGGCTACACCTTC.

This rearrangement joins TRBV5-4 to TRBJ2-7; D might be TRBD1 (7 bases). In germline, CDR1 is SGHNT, CDR2 YYREEE (reference sequence). V was clipped by 0 bases and J by 9 bases, with 19 bases between them. This CDR3 comprises 15 residues. CDR3 sequence: CASSLGAEGAVGQYF. CDR3 nucleotides: TGTGCCAGCAGCTTGGGTGCGGAGGGGGCGGTGGGGCAGTACTTC. The complete variable domain, with remaining parts taken from reference TRBV5-4 and TRBJ2-7, reads ETGVTQSPTHLIKTRGQQVTLRCSSQSGHNTVSWYQQALGQGPQFIFQYYREEENGRGNFPPRFSGLQFPNYSSELNVNALELDDSALYLCASSLGAEGAVGQYFGPGTRLTVT.

The chain employs TRBV28 and TRBJ2-7; no clear D gene. Between the trimmed V and J ends, which lost 3 bases and 4 bases, there was a span of 13 bases. Germline assignment: CDR1 MDHEN and CDR2 SYDVKM. This CDR3 region has 14 residues. The CDR3 region is CASSFEWEGYEQYF. DNA of the CDR3: TGTGCCAGCAGTTTTGAGTGGGAAGGGTACGAGCAGTACTTC.

This clone showed up just a few times. The gene calls are TRBV28 and TRBJ2-7; no clear D. The CDR3 is 11 residues long. Trimming cost V 9 bases and J 0 bases, with 6 bases left between them. The germline gives CDR1 MDHEN, CDR2 SYDVKM. CDR3 loop: CASSSSYEQYF. CDR3 nucleotide sequence: TGTGCCAGTAGTAGCTCCTACGAGCAGTACTTC.

The CDR3 bases are TGTGCCAGCAGTTACCCCACCTCCGCTGGTGAAGAGACCCAGTACTTC. This translates into CASSYPTSAGEETQYF. This rearrangement joins TRBV6-2 or TRBV6-3 to TRBJ2-5, with D hard to call. CDR1 is MNHEY, CDR2 SVGEGT, per germline. Trimming cost V 2 bases and J 3 bases, with 16 bases left between them. The CDR3 is 16 residues long.

V and J are TRBV5-1 and TRBJ1-2; possible D gene TRBD1, 5 bases. The CDR3 loop spans 15 amino acids. V lost 1 base to trimming and J lost 2 bases, with 12 bases between them. Germline V gives CDR1 SGHRS, CDR2 YFSETQ. Here the CDR3 DNA reads TGCGCCAGCAGCTTGTCCGGGACGGAGAACTATGGCTACACCTTC. Amino acid sequence: CASSLSGTENYGYTF.

Only one count was recorded for this clone. One end of the junction fails to match germline, which may point to a read error. The CDR3 loop reads CASREDGAGWRNEQFF. CDR3 DNA sequence: TGTGCCAGCAGGGAAGATGGGGCAGGTTGGAGGAATGAGCAGTTCTTC. V and J are TRBV2 and TRBJ2-1; either TRBD1 or TRBD2 may supply D (5 bases each). CDR1 is SNHLY, CDR2 FYNNEI, per germline. The CDR3 contains 16 residues.

This clone was detected a few times. The rearrangement joins TRBV12-3 or TRBV12-4 to TRBJ1-1, with D maybe TRBD1 (6 bases). The CDR3 extends over 12 amino acids. V gave up 1 base and J gave up 10 bases, with 10 bases separating them. CDR3 amino acids: CASSLGGHRAFF. The CDR3 region has the DNA TGTGCCAGCAGTTTAGGGGGACATCGAGCTTTCTTT.

Only one count was recorded for this clone. The V call is TRBV10-3, the J call TRBJ2-3; D uncertain. Germline assignment: CDR1 ENHRY and CDR2 SYGVKD. Trimming stripped 2 bases from V and 3 bases from J, with 12 bases between. There are 15 residues in the CDR3. This CDR3 is CAISEGLGGTDTQYF. CDR3 coding DNA: TGTGCCATCAGTGAGGGTCTAGGTGGGACAGATACGCAGTATTTT.

V is TRBV5-5 and J is TRBJ1-3, with D unclear. Germline V lookup: CDR1 SGHKS, CDR2 YYEKEE (reference sequence). V was shortened by 5 bases and J by 0 bases, with 3 bases between the two germline ends. The CDR3 spans 12 residues. CDR3 DNA sequence: TGTGCCAGCAGTGACTCTGGAAACACCATATATTTT. Its translation: CASSDSGNTIYF.